This T cell receptor beta chain derives from a study of blood T cell repertoires in COVID-19 (dated by TCRdb to 2020 to 2022). Study-level background: Collaborator samples came from the United States, Italy and Spain and covered acute and convalescent phases of COVID-19. A freely available public database, intended as a resource for researchers studying the immune response to SARS-CoV-2, is where the repertoires were released. Where HLA class I and class II types were available, the types were taken from metadata supplied by the sample provider, not from assay-based typing. Deeply sampled blood TCRbeta repertoires from subjects exposed to, actively infected with, or recovered from COVID-19 were included in the dataset. The prospective study material was composed of cDNA or gDNA derived from T cells, B-cell-depleted T cells, or PBMCs. The samples were drawn from the first 160 participants of the ongoing ImmuneRACE study and from roughly 1,300 subjects provided by 6 global collaborators. Sample metadata almost always included a de-identified subject ID, COVID-19 status, age in years and sex. What the research found in general, with its limitations: The amount of clinical and demographic metadata varied by source and participant and was provided uncurated.

Each collaborating institution followed its own protocols to collect whole blood in K2EDTA tubes. For TCRbeta analysis, collaborator samples were shipped as frozen whole blood, as isolated PBMCs, or as DNA extracted from either sample type. Germline trimming amounts to 2 bases on V and 4 bases on J, with 2 as the count of junction bases outside the gene matches. Reading the germline V gene gives CDR1 MGHRA and CDR2 YSYEKL. Inclusive of the bounding cysteine and phenylalanine, the CDR3 is 14 residues long. Only CDR3 DNA remains: 42 bases, in frame from the first base. Note on this clone: Its cognate antigen has yet to be identified. Within one base of it there is no much larger clone, and no base qualities were kept.

TCRbeta CDR3 regions were amplified from genomic DNA using the immunoSEQ Assay, a bias-controlled multiplex PCR. Concerning the study's data processing: The number of nucleated cells in each sample was estimated from the amplification of reference gene primers within the assay. To quantify the absolute abundance of each unique TCRbeta CDR3 rearrangement, sequence reads were collapsed and filtered. For each sample, productive Simpson clonality was calculated as the square root of Simpson's diversity index over productive rearrangements. Drawn from immuneACCESS, this table holds only the in-frame rearrangements with V and J called that TCRdb kept. Clones are partly lost; checked studies trace under half to an unresolved V gene and leave the rest unexplained. The DNA was the basis for D and trimming; V, J and clone size are from that table. The sample data list tens of thousands of clones, and about 90% of these were observed just once. 5% to 6.5% of the sample lies in the top ten.

The chain employs TRBV4-1 and TRBJ2-5; 9 central nucleotides agree with TRBD1. Sequencing used peripheral blood. The sequence was obtained from a man aged 45-60 years with active COVID-19. CDR3 region: CASSQNRGRETQYF. The DNA sequence is given as TGCGCCAGCAGCCAAAACAGGGGGCGAGAGACCCAGTACTTC.